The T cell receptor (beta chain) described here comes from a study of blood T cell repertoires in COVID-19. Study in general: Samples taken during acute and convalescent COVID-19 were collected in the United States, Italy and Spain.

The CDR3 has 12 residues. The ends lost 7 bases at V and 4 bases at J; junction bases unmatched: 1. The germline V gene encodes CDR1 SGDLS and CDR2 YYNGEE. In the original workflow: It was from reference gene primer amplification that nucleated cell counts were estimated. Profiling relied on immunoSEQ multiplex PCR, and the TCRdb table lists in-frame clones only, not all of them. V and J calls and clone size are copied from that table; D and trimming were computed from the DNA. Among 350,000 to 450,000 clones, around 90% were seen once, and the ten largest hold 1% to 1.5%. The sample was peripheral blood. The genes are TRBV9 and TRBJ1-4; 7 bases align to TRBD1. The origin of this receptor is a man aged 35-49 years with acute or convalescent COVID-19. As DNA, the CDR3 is TGTGCCAGCGGGGACAGTAATGAAAAACTGTTTTTT. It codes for CASGDSNEKLFF.